Each of the 30 T cell receptor beta chains below was sequenced from the same sample in a study of Ad26.COV2.S vaccination and SARS-CoV-2 variants. As for treatment: around 19 received Ad26.COV2.S at low or high dose, single or two shots; several received placebo; per-sample allocation not given. All samples were drawn on day 63, counting from the first vaccine or placebo injection. The assay was immunoSEQ multiplex PCR, and TCRdb's table has in-frame clones only and misses some. The table includes approximately 300,000 clones, 85% detected once. The sequences come from peripheral blood, collected in a trial of Ad26.COV2.S vaccine versus placebo. The receptor source for this set is a person between 18 and 60 years old who received the Ad26.COV2.S COVID-19 vaccine or a placebo.

This clone was recorded once. The chain joins TRBV5-1 to TRBJ1-2, with D hard to call. The V gene lost 4 bases and the J gene lost 1 base, with 11 bases spanning the gap. Germline lookup yields CDR1 SGHRS and CDR2 YFSETQ. This CDR3 is built from 14 residues. CDR3 in amino acids: CASSPDGGNYGYTF. CDR3 in DNA: TGCGCCAGCAGCCCGGATGGTGGTAACTATGGCTACACCTTC.

This clone came up a few times. V usage is TRBV5-1 and J usage is TRBJ1-1; TRBD1 aligns across 7 bases. Germline V gene lookup returns CDR1 SGHRS and CDR2 YFSETQ. V dropped 4 bases and J dropped 0; count of bases not matched to a gene: 6. The CDR3 runs to 15 residues. In DNA, the CDR3 is TGCGCCAGCAGCACCCAGGGACAGTTGAACACTGAAGCTTTCTTT. It encodes CASSTQGQLNTEAFF. The full variable domain, rest sourced from reference TRBV5-1 and TRBJ1-1, is KAGVTQTPRYLIKTRGQQVTLSCSPISGHRSVSWYQQTPGQGLQFLFEYFSETQRNKGNFPGRFSGRQFSNSRSEMNVSTLELGDSALYLCASSTQGQLNTEAFFGQGTRLTVV.

The chain carries TRBV7-2 and TRBJ2-1; 8 nucleotides align to TRBD1. Germline lookup yields CDR1 SGHTA and CDR2 FQGNSA. This CDR3 is built from 15 residues. Trimming removed 5 bases from V and 6 bases from J; junction bases left unmatched: 9. The CDR3 reads CASSMRTGIGNEQFF. The CDR3 DNA is TGTGCCAGCAGCATGCGGACAGGGATTGGCAATGAGCAGTTCTTC.

The chain joins TRBV30 to TRBJ1-5; no reliable D call. CDR1 is GTSNPN, CDR2 SVGIG, per germline (reference sequence). The length of the CDR3 is 15 residues. Trimming took 0 bases from V and 2 from J, leaving 11 bases between them. CDR3 DNA sequence: TGTGCCTGGAGTGTACGTGGGGTAGGCAATCAGCCCCAGCATTTT. It translates to CAWSVRGVGNQPQHF.

The gene calls are TRBV6-5 and TRBJ1-1; possibly TRBD1 for D (6 bases). Germline V gives CDR1 MNHEY, CDR2 SVGAGI. Trimming removed 6 bases at V and 1 base at J, with 12 bases between. The CDR3 totals 14 residues. CDR3 DNA sequence: TGTGCCAGCAGGTACAGGGCTCAGAACACTGAAGCTTTCTTT. This gives the protein CASRYRAQNTEAFF.

J is TRBJ2-5 and V is TRBV13; the D is unclear. Germline CDR1 PRHDT, CDR2 FYEKMQ (reference sequence). The CDR3 is 13 residues long. V was shortened by 2 bases and J by 5 bases, with 9 bases between the two germline ends. DNA of the CDR3: TGTGCCAGCAGCTTAAGTAGCAGGGAGACCCAGTACTTC. Translated, it gives CASSLSSRETQYF.

The chain has TRBV18 and TRBJ1-2; 9 bases are a match to TRBD1. CDR1 and CDR2 from the germline V gene are KGHSH and LQKENI. J lost 5 bases, V lost 0 bases, and 1 base had no gene match. The CDR3 covers 14 residues. CDR3 region: CASSPPGQGYGYTF. The CDR3 DNA sequence: TGTGCCAGCTCACCACCCGGACAGGGGTATGGCTACACCTTC.

The chain has TRBV2 and TRBJ2-1, with D uncertain. Trimming pared 2 bases from V and 1 base from J, leaving 6 bases between. The CDR3 extends over 14 amino acids. Germline V gene sequence: CDR1 SNHLY, CDR2 FYNNEI. This CDR3 is CASSERVSYNEQFF. CDR3 in DNA: TGTGCCAGCAGTGAAAGGGTATCCTACAATGAGCAGTTCTTC.

This chain uses TRBV4-1 with TRBJ1-5, with D unresolved. In germline, CDR1 is MGHRA, CDR2 YSYEKL. V shed 1 base and J shed 2 bases, with 12 bases lying between them. CDR3 size: 16 residues. For the CDR3, the DNA is TGCGCCAGCAGCCAAGGGATTGGTTTGGGCAATCAGCCCCAGCATTTT. It yields the protein CASSQGIGLGNQPQHF.

This clone was seen only once. The chain couples TRBV6-5 to TRBJ1-2; D gene unclear. Germline CDR1 is MNHEY and CDR2 is SVGAGI. This CDR3 contains 12 residues. V was trimmed by 10 bases and J by 2 bases, leaving 11 bases between them. The CDR3 nucleotides are TGTGCCATCCGGGAAAAAAACTATGGCTACACCTTC. It encodes CAIREKNYGYTF.

The gene calls are TRBV15 and TRBJ1-1, with a tentative D call TRBD1 (6 bases). The CDR3 length is 15 residues. V dropped 0 bases and J dropped 11 bases, with 19 bases sitting between them. The germline gives CDR1 LNHNV, CDR2 YYDKDF (reference sequence). In nucleotides, the CDR3 is TGTGCCACCAGCAGAGAAGGCGTAGGGGGATCGGGTGCTTTCTTT. Its translation: CATSREGVGGSGAFF.

The chain employs TRBV3-1 (or the pseudogene TRBV3-2) and TRBJ1-2; D is ambiguous. V was clipped by 2 bases and J by 5 bases, with 12 bases between them. The CDR3 totals 14 residues. Germline CDR1 is LGHDT and CDR2 is YNNKEL (reference sequence). CDR3 loop: CASSQRSDVYGYTF. The CDR3, as DNA: TGTGCCAGCAGCCAAAGGTCGGACGTATATGGCTACACCTTC.

This clone was found a few times. The chain links TRBV5-5 to TRBJ1-1, with D possibly matching TRBD1 (5 bases). Trimming pared 4 bases from V and 3 bases from J, leaving 10 bases between. This CDR3 region has 13 residues. Germline loops: CDR1 SGHKS, CDR2 YYEKEE (reference sequence). This CDR3 reads CASSLTVYTEAFF. DNA for the CDR3: TGTGCCAGCAGCCTGACAGTCTACACTGAAGCTTTCTTT.

This chain uses TRBV7-9 with TRBJ2-7, with D perhaps matching TRBD1 (6 bases). Trimming took off 6 bases at V and 3 bases at J, with 18 bases between the two ends. The CDR3 runs to 15 residues. Germline loops: CDR1 SEHNR, CDR2 FQNEAQ (reference sequence). The CDR3 sequence: CASSTGQLEHYEQYF. The CDR3 DNA reads as TGTGCCAGCAGTACAGGACAGCTAGAGCACTACGAGCAGTACTTC.

In the case of this clone: This sample also contains other DNA sequences that code for the same CDR3. The chain uses TRBV5-4 and TRBJ2-3; D gene uncertain. Per germline, CDR1 SGHNT and CDR2 YYREEE (reference sequence). Trimming pared 1 base from V and 3 bases from J, leaving 3 bases between. This CDR3 is built from 12 residues. The CDR3 loop reads CASSLYTDTQYF. CDR3 DNA sequence: TGTGCCAGCAGCTTGTATACAGATACGCAGTATTTT.

J is TRBJ1-2 and V is TRBV2, with D possibly TRBD1 on 6 matching bases. Trimming left V 6 bases short and J 0 bases short, with 14 bases between. The CDR3 length is 15 residues. CDR1 SNHLY and CDR2 FYNNEI come from the germline V gene. As DNA, the CDR3 is TGTGCCAGCAGCGAATTACAGGGAGCTAACTATGGCTACACCTTC. This encodes CASSELQGANYGYTF.

Comment on this clone: Other DNA sequences of this sample code for an identical CDR3. The CDR3 DNA follows: TGTGCCAGCAGTCTAAGGACTGTAATGAACACTGAAGCTTTCTTT. It codes for CASSLRTVMNTEAFF. The chain joins TRBV28 to TRBJ1-1; D is undetermined. Trimming cost V 5 bases and J 0 bases, with 13 bases left between them. Germline CDR1 is MDHEN and CDR2 is SYDVKM. This CDR3 has 15 amino acids.

This chain connects TRBV11-3 to TRBJ2-5; maybe TRBD1 (6 bases). V was trimmed by 1 base and J by 1 base, leaving 10 bases between them. Germline V gene data show CDR1 as SGHNT and CDR2 as YENEEA. CDR3 size: 15 residues. The CDR3 reads CASSLGGQSQETQYF. The CDR3 nucleotides read TGTGCCAGCAGCTTAGGCGGACAGTCCCAAGAGACCCAGTACTTC.

This chain links TRBV5-4 with TRBJ2-3; D is ambiguous. The CDR3 contains 15 residues. Trimming pared 2 bases from V and 1 base from J, leaving 11 bases between. Germline CDR1 reads SGHNT; CDR2 reads YYREEE (reference sequence). The CDR3: CASSFDPTRTDTQYF. CDR3 nucleotides: TGTGCCAGCAGCTTCGACCCGACTCGCACAGATACGCAGTATTTT.

The chain links TRBV10-3 to TRBJ1-6, with 9 positions matching TRBD1. V lost 10 bases, J lost 5 bases, and 6 bases stayed unmatched. This CDR3 region has 14 residues. The germline CDR1 and CDR2 sequences are ENHRY and SYGVKD. The CDR3 DNA sequence: TGTGCCAGCAGGGGGACAGGGAATAATTCACCCCTCCACTTT. This translates into CASRGTGNNSPLHF.

This clone was seen more than once but under ten times. The chain has TRBV6-5 and TRBJ1-2; the D is unclear. Germline assignment: CDR1 MNHEY and CDR2 SVGAGI. CDR3 length: 13 residues. With 2 bases removed from V and 5 bases from J, the gap between germline ends came to 9 bases. The CDR3 loop reads CASSYVGFYGYTF. The CDR3 nucleotides read TGTGCCAGCAGTTACGTGGGTTTTTATGGCTACACCTTC.

The chain links TRBV7-6 to TRBJ2-1; 10 bases fit TRBD2. With V trimmed by 4 bases and J by 1 base, 4 bases remained unmatched. Germline values: CDR1 SGHVS, CDR2 FNYEAQ. This CDR3 contains 16 residues. The CDR3 sequence is CASSSLAGVSYNEQFF. In nucleotides, the CDR3 is TGTGCCAGCAGCTCCCTAGCGGGGGTTTCCTACAATGAGCAGTTCTTC. Filled out from reference TRBV7-6 and TRBJ2-1, the complete variable domain reads GAGVSQSPRYKVTKRGQDVALRCDPISGHVSLYWYRQALGQGPEFLTYFNYEAQQDKSGLPNDRFSAERPEGSISTLTIQRTEQRDSAMYRCASSSLAGVSYNEQFFGPGTRLTVL.

The chain combines TRBV6-1 with TRBJ2-7; 9 bases match TRBD2. This CDR3 spans 15 amino acids. V lost 2 bases, J lost 4 bases, and 6 bases stayed unmatched. CDR1 is MNHNS and CDR2 is SASEGT in the germline V gene. CDR3 bases: TGTGCCAGCAGTGAACGGCGGGGGGGGAAATACGAGCAGTACTTC. Amino acids: CASSERRGGKYEQYF.

The chain is built from TRBV7-9 and TRBJ2-1, with TRBD2 matching 7 bases. CDR3 length: 12 amino acids. Unmatched junction bases numbered 6, after V lost 4 bases and J lost 12 bases. The germline V gene has CDR1 SEHNR and CDR2 FQNEAQ (reference sequence). CDR3 sequence (DNA): TGTGCCAGCAGCTCGGGACTAAAGGGGCAGTTCTTC. Translation: CASSSGLKGQFF. The whole variable domain, remainder taken from reference TRBV7-9 and TRBJ2-1, is DTGVSQNPRHKITKRGQNVTFRCDPISEHNRLYWYRQTLGQGPEFLTYFQNEAQLEKSRLLSDRFSAERPKGSFSTLEIQRTEQGDSAMYLCASSSGLKGQFFGPGTRLTVL.

The chain has TRBV5-1 and TRBJ2-7; the D gene is possibly TRBD2 (5 bases). The CDR3 consists of 14 residues. In germline, CDR1 is SGHRS, CDR2 YFSETQ. V gave up 0 bases and J gave up 7 bases, with 14 bases separating them. For the CDR3, the DNA is TGCGCCAGCAGCTTGGCCGAGCCTCGCGGGGAGCAGTACTTC. This translates into CASSLAEPRGEQYF.

The V gene is TRBV2, the J gene TRBJ1-5; maybe TRBD1 (6 bases). Trimming shortened V by 4 bases and J by 4 bases, and 8 bases separated the two germline ends. The CDR3 contains 13 residues. Germline CDR1 and CDR2: SNHLY and FYNNEI. This CDR3 reads CASSADSNQPQHF. In nucleotides, the CDR3 is TGTGCCAGCAGTGCGGACAGTAATCAGCCCCAGCATTTT.

J is TRBJ2-7 and V is TRBV12-5; perhaps TRBD1 as D (5 bases). Per germline, CDR1 LGHNT and CDR2 FRNRAP. The germline V and J ends were trimmed by 6 bases and 0 bases, with 15 bases remaining between them. The CDR3 is made up of 15 amino acids. The CDR3 nucleotides are TGTGCTAGTGGACAAGGACATGCTGGCTCCTACGAGCAGTACTTC. Amino acids: CASGQGHAGSYEQYF.

This clone was counted once. This chain's CDR3 is CASSAGQGNEQYF. For the CDR3, the DNA is TGTGCCAGCAGCGCAGGACAGGGAAACGAGCAGTACTTC. The gene calls are TRBV9 and TRBJ2-7; 8 bases align to TRBD1. The CDR3 loop spans 13 amino acids. The V gene end was trimmed by 3 bases and the J gene end by 5 bases; junction bases not matched to a gene: 4. Germline V lookup: CDR1 SGDLS, CDR2 YYNGEE.

In DNA form, the CDR3 reads TGTGCCTGGAGTCCCTTCGCATGGGCTAGCGGGGCAAATACGCAGTATTTT. Encoded protein: CAWSPFAWASGANTQYF. The chain employs TRBV30 and TRBJ2-3; 9 nucleotides match TRBD2. V was clipped by 2 bases and J by 7 bases; unmatched bases: 16. From germline, CDR1 is GTSNPN and CDR2 SVGIG (reference sequence). This CDR3 spans 17 amino acids.

This clone was picked up one time. The chain has TRBV6-5 and TRBJ2-1; D is unclear. The CDR3 consists of 13 residues. With 6 bases removed from V and 0 bases from J, the gap between germline ends came to 6 bases. Germline V gives CDR1 MNHEY, CDR2 SVGAGI. The CDR3 bases are TGTGCCAGCAGGCGGAACTCCTACAATGAGCAGTTCTTC. As protein: CASRRNSYNEQFF.